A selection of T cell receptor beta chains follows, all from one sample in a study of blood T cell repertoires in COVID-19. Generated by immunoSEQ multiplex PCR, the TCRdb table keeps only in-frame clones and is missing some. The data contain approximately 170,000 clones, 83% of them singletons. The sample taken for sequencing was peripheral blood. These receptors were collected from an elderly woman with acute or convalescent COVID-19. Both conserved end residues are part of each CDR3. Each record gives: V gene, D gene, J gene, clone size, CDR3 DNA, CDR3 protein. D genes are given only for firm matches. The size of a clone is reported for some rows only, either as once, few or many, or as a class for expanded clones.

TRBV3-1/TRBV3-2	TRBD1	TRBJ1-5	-	TGTGCCAGCAGCCGAGACAGGGGTAATCAGCCCCAGCATTTT	CASSRDRGNQPQHF
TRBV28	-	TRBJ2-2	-	TGTGCCAGCAGTTTCGCAGGTCACACCGGGGAGCTGTTTTTT	CASSFAGHTGELFF
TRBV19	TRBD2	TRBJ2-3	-	TGTGCCAGTACCGCCCTCGGGACTAGCGGTTATACGCAGTATTTT	CASTALGTSGYTQYF
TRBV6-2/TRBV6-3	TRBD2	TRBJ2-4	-	TGTGCCAGCAGTTACAGGGCCGCTAGCGGTCAAAACATTCAGTACTTC	CASSYRAASGQNIQYF
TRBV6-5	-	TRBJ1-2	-	TGTGCCAGCAGTCCCCTTCGGGCTAACTATGGCTACACCTTC	CASSPLRANYGYTF
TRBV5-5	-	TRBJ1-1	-	TGTGCCAGCAGCTTCGGTGCGAACACTGAAGCTTTCTTT	CASSFGANTEAFF
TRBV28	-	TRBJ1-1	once	TGTGCCAGCAGTTCTGGAACAGTAAAACCAGAAGCTTTCTTT	CASSSGTVKPEAFF
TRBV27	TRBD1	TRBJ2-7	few	TGTGCCAGCAGAGGGGACAGCTCCTACGAGCAGTACTTC	CASRGDSSYEQYF
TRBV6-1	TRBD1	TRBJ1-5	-	TGTGCCAGCAGTGCCGGGACAGTGGAATGGAATAATCAGCCCCAGCATTTT	CASSAGTVEWNNQPQHF
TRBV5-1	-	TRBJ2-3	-	TGCGCCAGCAGCTTCGACGGACAGACGAGCACAGATACGCAGTATTTT	CASSFDGQTSTDTQYF
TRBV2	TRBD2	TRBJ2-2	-	TGTGCCAGCAGGAACTCAGGGCTAGCGGGAGTAACCGGGGAGCTGTTTTTT	CASRNSGLAGVTGELFF
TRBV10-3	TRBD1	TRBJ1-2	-	TGTGCCATCAGACCAGACAGGGGGGACTATGGCTACACCTTC	CAIRPDRGDYGYTF
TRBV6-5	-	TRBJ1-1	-	TGTGCCAGCAGTTACCGGGGGGGTTACACTGAAGCTTTCTTT	CASSYRGGYTEAFF
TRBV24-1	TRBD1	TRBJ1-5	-	TGTGCCACCAGTGATTCGGGACAGATGCAGCCCCAGCATTTT	CATSDSGQMQPQHF
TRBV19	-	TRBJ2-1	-	TGTGCCAGTAGTTATACAACAGGGGCCGGGAGAAATGAGCAGTTCTTC	CASSYTTGAGRNEQFF
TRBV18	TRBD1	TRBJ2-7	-	TGTGCCAGCTCACGACGAGTACCAACACCCGGGACAGCTTACGAGCAGTACTTC	CASSRRVPTPGTAYEQYF
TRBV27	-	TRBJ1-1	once	TGTGCCAGCAGTTTTTTGCCGACAGAGAACACTGAAGCTTTCTTT	CASSFLPTENTEAFF
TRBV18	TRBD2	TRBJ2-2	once	TGTGCCAGCTCACCACGGGCTAGCGGGACCGGGGAGCTGTTTTTT	CASSPRASGTGELFF
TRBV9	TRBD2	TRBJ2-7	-	TGTGCCAGCAGCGTAGCTAGCGGGGTCGGCGAGCAGTACTTC	CASSVASGVGEQYF
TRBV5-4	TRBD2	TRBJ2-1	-	TGTGCCAGCAGCCTTAGACTAGCGGGAAGTGAGCAGTTCTTC	CASSLRLAGSEQFF
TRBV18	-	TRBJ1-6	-	TGTGCCAGCTCTCCCGGGACTGTTTCACCCCTCCACTTT	CASSPGTVSPLHF
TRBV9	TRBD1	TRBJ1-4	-	TGTGCCAGCAGCGCGGGACAGGGTAATGAAAAACTGTTTTTT	CASSAGQGNEKLFF
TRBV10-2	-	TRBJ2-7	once	TGCGCCAGCAGTGAGTCGTGGCAGGCCTACGAGCAGTACTTC	CASSESWQAYEQYF
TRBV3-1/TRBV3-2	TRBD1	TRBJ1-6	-	TGTGCCAGCAGCCGGGCCGGCCAGGGGGTTGGGGATTCACCCCTCCACTTT	CASSRAGQGVGDSPLHF
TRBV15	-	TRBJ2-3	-	TGTGCCACCGTCCAGTCAAACAGGGCCCGAGGAGATACGCAGTATTTT	CATVQSNRARGDTQYF
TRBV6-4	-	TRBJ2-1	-	TGTGCCAGCAGTGACTCTGGGGGCGTTAATACCTTTTACAATGAGCAGTTCTTC	CASSDSGGVNTFYNEQFF
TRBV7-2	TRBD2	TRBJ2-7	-	TGTGCCAGCAGCTTAGCCCCCGGGGGGGCGGGCCACGAGCAGTACTTC	CASSLAPGGAGHEQYF
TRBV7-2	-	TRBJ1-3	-	TGTGCCAGCACCCCAGGCAAGGCGATGAGAAACACCATATATTTT	CASTPGKAMRNTIYF
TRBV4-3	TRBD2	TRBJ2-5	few	TGCGCCAGCAGCCAAGCCGCTGGGCTAGCGGGGGCCGAGACCCAGTACTTC	CASSQAAGLAGAETQYF
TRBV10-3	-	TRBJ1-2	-	TGTGCCATCAGTGAGTCGGGCCAGGGATACTATGGCTACACCTTC	CAISESGQGYYGYTF
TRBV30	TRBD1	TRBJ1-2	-	TGTGCCTGGAGTGAAAGGGGGCGACTGACGAGAGGCTATGGCTACACCTTC	CAWSERGRLTRGYGYTF
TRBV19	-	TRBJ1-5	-	TGTGCCAGTAGTAGGGACGGGGGTCGCAATCAGCCCCAGCATTTT	CASSRDGGRNQPQHF
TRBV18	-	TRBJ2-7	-	TGTGCCAGCTCACCGGGTCGGGGGTCCTACGAGCAGTACTTC	CASSPGRGSYEQYF
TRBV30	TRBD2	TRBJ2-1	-	TGTGCCTGGAGTGTACCCCCCGCGACTAGCGGGAGGTTCCAGGATGAGCAGTTCTTC	CAWSVPPATSGRFQDEQFF
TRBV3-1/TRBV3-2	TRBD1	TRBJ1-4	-	TGTGCCAGCAGCCATGGCGGAGGGGGCGCGAAGGAAAAACTGTTTTTT	CASSHGGGGAKEKLFF
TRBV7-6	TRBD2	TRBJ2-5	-	TGTGCCAGCAGTTCACTAGCGGGGGGGCCCGGAGAGACCCAGTACTTC	CASSSLAGGPGETQYF
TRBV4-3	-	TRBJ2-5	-	TGCGCCAGCAGCCAAGGGTCGGGTGGACAAGAGACCCAGTACTTC	CASSQGSGGQETQYF
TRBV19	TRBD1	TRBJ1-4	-	TGTGCCAGTAGTCACGGGACAGGGGGAGAAAAACTGTTTTTT	CASSHGTGGEKLFF
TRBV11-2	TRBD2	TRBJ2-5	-	TGTGCCAGCAGCTTACTAGCGGACCCTGATGGGACCCAGTACTTC	CASSLLADPDGTQYF
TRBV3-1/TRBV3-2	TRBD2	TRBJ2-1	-	TGTGCCAGCAGCCAAGTGGGTACGGCTAGCGGGAGGCAGTTGAGCTCCTACAATGAGCAGTTCTTC	CASSQVGTASGRQLSSYNEQFF
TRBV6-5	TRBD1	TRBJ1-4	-	TGTGCCAGCAGTTACGGACAGGGGGGTGAAAAACTGTTTTTT	CASSYGQGGEKLFF
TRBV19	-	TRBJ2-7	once	TGTGCCAGTAGTATAGTTCCAGGGAGGCAGTACGAGCAGTACTTC	CASSIVPGRQYEQYF
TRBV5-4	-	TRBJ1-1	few	TGTGCCAGCAGCTTTCCAGACAGGAAGAACACTGAAGCTTTCTTT	CASSFPDRKNTEAFF
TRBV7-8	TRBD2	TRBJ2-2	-	TGTGCCAGCAGCTTCGAAACAGCGGGACCGCGAACCGGGGAGCTGTTTTTT	CASSFETAGPRTGELFF
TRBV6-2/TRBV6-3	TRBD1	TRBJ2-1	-	TGTGCCAGCAGTTACTTGGGACAGGGCCGTAACAATGAGCAGTTCTTC	CASSYLGQGRNNEQFF
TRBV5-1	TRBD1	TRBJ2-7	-	TGCGCCAGCAGATTGGGGACAGCCTCCGAGCAGTACTTC	CASRLGTASEQYF
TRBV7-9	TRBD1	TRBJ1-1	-	TGTGCCAGCAGCGCGACAGGGGGGTACACTGAAGCTTTCTTT	CASSATGGYTEAFF
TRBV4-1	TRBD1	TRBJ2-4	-	TGCGCCAGCAGCCAAATCCCGGGACAGCTAGCCAAAAACATTCAGTACTTC	CASSQIPGQLAKNIQYF
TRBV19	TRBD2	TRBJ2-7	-	TGTGCCAGTAGTTCTACCGGGACTAGCGGGATCTACGAGCAGTACTTC	CASSSTGTSGIYEQYF
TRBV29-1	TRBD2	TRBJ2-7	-	TGCAGCGCCTCTCGCGGGAGGACGACCTACGAGCAGTACTTC	CSASRGRTTYEQYF
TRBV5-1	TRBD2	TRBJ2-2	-	TGCGCCAGCAGCCCCCTGACTAGCGGGAGGACCGGGGAGCTGTTTTTT	CASSPLTSGRTGELFF
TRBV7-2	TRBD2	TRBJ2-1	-	TGTGCCAGCAGCCGCGGACTAGCGGAACACAATGAGCAGTTCTTC	CASSRGLAEHNEQFF
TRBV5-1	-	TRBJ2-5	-	TGCGCCAGCAGCCAAGACTTGTACCAAGAGACCCAGTACTTC	CASSQDLYQETQYF
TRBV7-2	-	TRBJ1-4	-	TGTGCCAGCAGCTTAGGGGGGGGGATCCCTAATGAAAAACTGTTTTTT	CASSLGGGIPNEKLFF
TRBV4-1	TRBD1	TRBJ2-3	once	TGCGCCAGCAGCCAAGAGGGGACAGGGAGGGGTATAGATACGCAGTATTTT	CASSQEGTGRGIDTQYF
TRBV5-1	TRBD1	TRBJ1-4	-	TGCGCCAGCAGCTTGGATTTGGACAGGATGGAAGAAAAACTGTTTTTT	CASSLDLDRMEEKLFF
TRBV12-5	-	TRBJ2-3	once	TGTGCTAGTGGTGCTGAAAACAGGGCCGATACGCAGTATTTT	CASGAENRADTQYF